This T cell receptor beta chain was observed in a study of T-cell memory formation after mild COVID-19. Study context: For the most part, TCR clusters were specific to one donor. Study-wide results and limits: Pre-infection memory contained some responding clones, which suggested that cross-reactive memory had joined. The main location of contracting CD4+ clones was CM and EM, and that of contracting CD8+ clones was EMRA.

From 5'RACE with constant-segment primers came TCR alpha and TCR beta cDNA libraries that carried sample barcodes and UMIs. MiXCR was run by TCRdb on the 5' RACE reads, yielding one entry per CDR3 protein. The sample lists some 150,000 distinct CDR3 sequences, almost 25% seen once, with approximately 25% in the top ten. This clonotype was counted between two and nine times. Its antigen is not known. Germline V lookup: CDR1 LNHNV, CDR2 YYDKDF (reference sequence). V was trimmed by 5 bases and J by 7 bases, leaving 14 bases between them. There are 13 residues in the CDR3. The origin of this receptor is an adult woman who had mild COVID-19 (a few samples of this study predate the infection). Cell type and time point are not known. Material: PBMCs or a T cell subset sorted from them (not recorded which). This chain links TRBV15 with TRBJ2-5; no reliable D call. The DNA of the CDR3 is TGTGCCACCAGCGGAAAGGGCCCAGGGACCCAGTACTTC. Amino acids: CATSGKGPGTQYF.